The clone carrying this T cell receptor (beta chain) has a count of ten or more. What it binds is not known. Deletions cut 5 bases from V and 0 bases from J, with 5 bases between. CDR1 is MNHEY and CDR2 is SMNVEV in the germline V gene (reference sequence). The length of the CDR3 is 14 residues. These data belong to a study of molecular identifiers for immune sequencing clone quantification. Naive CD8 libraries used about 18,000 to 1,100,000 sorted cells and 10%, 30% or 50% RNA. It was with previously described methods and listed TCR primers that bulk TCR libraries were made. A single record per CDR3 protein comes from TCRdb applying MiXCR to the PCR reads. The repertoire consists of about 86,000 distinct CDR3 sequences, with 20% to 30% occurring once and the leading ten covering roughly 0.76%. General study results and limits: Identical TCR molecules can share a barcode, and this sharing could underestimate highly expanded clone sizes. Spiked Jurkat TCR RNA equivalent to one cell was reportedly detectable in approximately 980,000 naive cells.

This TCR came from a human donor in good health. Some libraries in this study had Jurkat cell RNA spiked in. The chain couples TRBV27 to TRBJ2-6; no clear D gene. Sequencing was done on a sample of naive CD8+ T cells from blood, with Jurkat cell RNA spiked in. Stated subset: FACS-sorted CD8+CD4-CCR7+CD45RA+ naive T cells. In DNA, the CDR3 is TGTGCCAGCAGTCCGGACTCTGGGGCCAACGTCCTGACTTTC. Protein sequence: CASSPDSGANVLTF. The full variable domain, completed using reference TRBV27 and TRBJ2-6, is EAQVTQNPRYLITVTGKKLTVTCSQNMNHEYMSWYRQDPGLGLRQIYYSMNVEVTDKGDVPEGYKVSRKEKRNFPLILESPSPNQTSLYFCASSPDSGANVLTFGAGSRLTVL.